This entry concerns a single T cell receptor (beta chain). This clonotype has only a few counts. Its antigen is unknown. Per-base quality was not reported, and no clone a single base away is much larger than it. Amplification of TCR beta CDR3 regions was carried out from RNA transcripts. The TCR CDR3 was subjected to a first round of RT-PCR using the HTBI primer set and the Qiagen OneStep RT-PCR kit. Libraries were constructed in a second round of multiplex PCR, after which size selection and purification were performed. The libraries were sequenced on an Illumina HiSeq2000 using paired-end 100 bp reads. Per the authors' processing: SOAPnuke was used to process the raw data, removing reads that contained adapters or uncalled bases, had a mean Phred below 15, or lacked an exact match to the constant primer or identifier. High-quality paired reads were merged using COPE v1.2.5, and each unique nucleotide sequence was defined as a clonotype. MiTCR v1.1 was used to align clonotypes to the IMGT TRBV, TRBD and TRBJ reference segments. The analysis included only V-J combinations with a frequency above 0.0001, which together covered around 99% of the repertoires. A TCS score was defined as the ratio between F50 (clonal expansion) and ExV (chaos), using BLOSUM62-based TCRdist between CDR3 peptides within each V-J. Welch's t-statistics and random forest reduced fewer than 600 V-J features to roughly 13, which were used in a naive Bayes classifier (R e1071). The public reads were quality trimmed at Q25 with fastp and then assembled into clones with MiXCR by TCRdb, keeping productive beta chains. Merged by CDR3 protein, the rows form single entries marked with the most common genes and DNA. The V and J calls come from TCRdb's annotation, not from the publication. The table for this sample lists about 350,000 distinct CDR3 sequences; roughly 20% of them were counted only once. About 16% of the sample goes to the ten largest clones.

The entry originates in a study of T cells in Graves' hyperthyroidism and ophthalmopathy (dated by TCRdb to between 2018 and 2021). With respect to the entire study: Peripheral blood samples were taken at the time of initial diagnosis, prior to any treatment. Following sampling, methimazole starting at 30 mg daily was given to hyperthyroidism patients, and high-dose intravenous methylprednisolone was given to ophthalmopathy patients. The paper describes TCR Vbeta CDR3 sequencing of roughly 130 peripheral blood samples, made up of around 41 ophthalmopathy patients, over 70 hyperthyroidism patients and 17 progressor patients. In six Graves' hyperthyroidism patients, the study also compared T-cell repertoires from thyroid tissue with T-cell repertoires from blood. Prospective prediction of ophthalmopathy was tested in an independent validation cohort of approximately 19 hyperthyroidism patients and 17 patients who later progressed to ophthalmopathy. To identify distinguishing TCR V-J signatures, a discovery cohort of 90 to 100 patients was used, comprising 40 to 45 with Graves' ophthalmopathy and 57 with stable Graves' hyperthyroidism. The roughly 100 discovery patients were randomly divided into training and test sets at a 7:3 ratio. Study-wide conclusions, independent of this receptor: In validation, the model predicted progression to ophthalmopathy a median of 6.5 months before onset, with 70% to 71% sensitivity and about 75% specificity. No statistical method was used to fix the sample size in advance, and group allocation was not hidden from the investigators. Most expanded thyroid clonotypes (frequency above 0.001) were also detected in blood, suggesting blood repertoires may reflect thyroid immune responses. A model built on a 13 V-J signature distinguished ophthalmopathy from stable hyperthyroidism, reaching around 90% sensitivity and about 81% specificity in cross-validation and 80%/75% in testing.

In the germline V gene (reference sequence), CDR1 corresponds to MNHEY and CDR2 to SMNVEV. The CDR3 holds 15 amino acids from the cysteine to the phenylalanine. Only the CDR3 DNA stays, 45 bases, in frame from base 1. The trim is 4 bases for V and 0 bases for J, with a gap of 13 bases between the germline ends. Ophthalmopathy patients had moderately to severely active disease, with a Clinical Activity Score of 3 or more, a NOSPECS grade of 4 or more, and a disease duration of less than 3 months. Exclusion was applied to patients with uncontrolled infections, other autoimmune diseases, pregnancy or lactation. Diagnoses relied on clinical symptoms, serum thyroxine and TRAb, thyroid ultrasound and orbital computed tomography. PBMCs were separated from roughly 9.6 ml of fresh peripheral blood using Ficoll-Paque density gradient centrifugation. Total RNA was extracted with Trizol reagent, and quality was checked on an Agilent 2100 Bioanalyzer.

This receptor was taken from a middle-aged woman with Graves' ophthalmopathy. This chain is built from TRBV27 and TRBJ2-7, and possibly TRBD1, on 5 matching bases. Sequencing was done on a sample of blood. The CDR3 has the sequence CASSSDGQSSYEQYF. The nucleotide sequence reads as follows: TGTGCCAGCAGTTCCGATGGACAAAGCTCCTACGAGCAGTACTTC.